A selection of T cell receptor beta chains follows, all from one sample in a study of T-cell reconstitution after alpha-beta-depleted transplantation in children. TCRdb analysed the PCR reads with MiXCR anew, one entry per CDR3 protein. The sample gives about 500,000 distinct CDR3 sequences, about 33% of which show up once; 2% to 3% is in the top ten. The sequencing used PBMCs from the stem cell graft donor, collected from the stem cell graft. The receptor set was obtained from a human donor who donated a stem cell graft to a child with aplastic anemia. CDR3s include the opening cysteine and the closing phenylalanine or tryptophan. The D gene is left open where the match is weak. Where a row states a size, it is once, few, many or the class of an expanded clone; other rows omit it.

d_call: -; v_call: TRBV18; clone_size: -; j_call: TRBJ2-7; cdr3_nt: TGTGCCAGCTCACGGCTCGGTACCTACGAGCAGTACTTC; cdr3_aa: CASSRLGTYEQYF
d_call: -; v_call: TRBV6-2/TRBV6-3; clone_size: few; j_call: TRBJ2-1; cdr3_nt: TGTGCCAGCACCAGGGGGGGTTCTGAGCAGTTCTTC; cdr3_aa: CASTRGGSEQFF
d_call: TRBD2; v_call: TRBV6-1; clone_size: few; j_call: TRBJ2-1; cdr3_nt: TGTGCCAGCATGCGTGGGCTAGCGGACAATGAGCAGTTCTTC; cdr3_aa: CASMRGLADNEQFF
d_call: TRBD2; v_call: TRBV5-1; clone_size: few; j_call: TRBJ2-2; cdr3_nt: TGCGCCAGCAGCACGGGACTAGCGGGAGTGTACACCGGGGAGCTGTTTTTT; cdr3_aa: CASSTGLAGVYTGELFF
d_call: TRBD1; v_call: TRBV11-3; clone_size: -; j_call: TRBJ2-7; cdr3_nt: TGTGCCAGCAGCTTAGGGGGTCCCGGGACAGGGAACGAGCAGTACTTC; cdr3_aa: CASSLGGPGTGNEQYF
d_call: -; v_call: TRBV3-1; clone_size: once; j_call: TRBJ2-6; cdr3_nt: TGTGCCACCTCCCCGGGGCCTTCTGGGGCCAACGTCCTGACTTTC; cdr3_aa: CATSPGPSGANVLTF
d_call: TRBD2; v_call: TRBV29-1; clone_size: few; j_call: TRBJ2-1; cdr3_nt: TGCAGCGTTGACGGACTAGCGGGCCGATCGGGATATGAGCAGTTCTTC; cdr3_aa: CSVDGLAGRSGYEQFF
d_call: -; v_call: TRBV19; clone_size: few; j_call: TRBJ1-5; cdr3_nt: TGTGCCAGTATTTTGTCAGACCTTAGCAATCAGCCCCAGCATTTT; cdr3_aa: CASILSDLSNQPQHF
d_call: -; v_call: TRBV7-9; clone_size: -; j_call: TRBJ1-1; cdr3_nt: TGTGCCAGCAGCTTAGCGACTGTTAACACTGAAGCTTTCTTT; cdr3_aa: CASSLATVNTEAFF
d_call: TRBD1; v_call: TRBV10-3; clone_size: -; j_call: TRBJ2-5; cdr3_nt: TGTGCCATCAGTGATGATGACAGGGGATTCGCAGGAGAGACCCAGTACTTC; cdr3_aa: CAISDDDRGFAGETQYF
d_call: TRBD1; v_call: TRBV6-5; clone_size: -; j_call: TRBJ1-4; cdr3_nt: TGTGCCAGCAGTTACGGGACAGGGGGCAGAATTGGTGAAAAACTGTTTTTT; cdr3_aa: CASSYGTGGRIGEKLFF
d_call: TRBD1; v_call: TRBV9; clone_size: -; j_call: TRBJ2-5; cdr3_nt: TGTGCCAGCAGCGGGGAGGACAGGGCCCGAGAGACCCAGTACTTC; cdr3_aa: CASSGEDRARETQYF
d_call: -; v_call: TRBV21-1; clone_size: -; j_call: TRBJ1-1; cdr3_nt: TGTGCCAGCAGCAAAGTGGGGGGAAGCGCGAGCGCTGAAGCTTTCTTT; cdr3_aa: CASSKVGGSASAEAFF
d_call: -; v_call: TRBV7-2; clone_size: -; j_call: TRBJ2-5; cdr3_nt: TGTGCCAGCAGCTACACAGTGGAAGAGACCCAGTACTTC; cdr3_aa: CASSYTVEETQYF
d_call: -; v_call: TRBV11-3; clone_size: few; j_call: TRBJ2-1; cdr3_nt: TGTGCCAGCAGCTTGGAGACCGGGACCAACAATGAGCAGTTCTTC; cdr3_aa: CASSLETGTNNEQFF